This T cell receptor (beta chain) was sequenced in a study of T cells in Graves' hyperthyroidism and ophthalmopathy. About the study: Peripheral blood was drawn at first diagnosis, prior to all treatment.

The ends were cut back, 9 bases at V and 2 bases at J, with 10 bases in the middle. The CDR3 runs 12 residues. CDR1 and CDR2 from the germline V gene are LNHDA and SQIVND (reference sequence). Amplified regions were TCR beta CDR3 sequences from RNA transcripts. During a first-round RT-PCR of the TCR CDR3, the HTBI primer set was used. TCRdb analysed the multiplex PCR reads with MiXCR anew, one entry per CDR3 protein. In the table there are about 640,000 distinct CDR3 sequences, approximately 14% of which are singletons. Clinical symptoms, serum thyroxine, TRAb, thyroid ultrasound and orbital computed tomography established diagnosis. Many counts were recorded for this clonotype.

Input material: blood. The source of this sequence is a woman between 45 and 60 years old with Graves' ophthalmopathy. This chain uses TRBV19 with TRBJ1-2; no definite D call. The CDR3 DNA is TGTGCCAGCAGTGCGTTAAACTATGGCTACACCTTC. Translation: CASSALNYGYTF.